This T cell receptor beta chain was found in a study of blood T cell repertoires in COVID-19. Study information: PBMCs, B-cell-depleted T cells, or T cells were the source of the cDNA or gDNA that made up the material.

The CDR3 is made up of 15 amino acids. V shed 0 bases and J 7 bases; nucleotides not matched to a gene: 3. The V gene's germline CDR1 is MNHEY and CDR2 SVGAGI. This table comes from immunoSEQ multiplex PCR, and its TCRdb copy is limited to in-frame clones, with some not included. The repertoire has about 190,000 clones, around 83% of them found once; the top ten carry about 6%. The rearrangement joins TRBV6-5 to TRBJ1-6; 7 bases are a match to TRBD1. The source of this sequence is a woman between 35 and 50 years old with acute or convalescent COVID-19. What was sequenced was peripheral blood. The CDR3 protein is CASSYSGTDNSPLHF. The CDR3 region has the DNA TGTGCCAGCAGTTACTCCGGGACAGACAATTCACCCCTCCACTTT.